This TCR beta chain was retrieved from a study of human T cells and chemical hapten exposure. General study findings and limits: No shift was seen in TCRs above 1 in 1000 frequency with DPC sensitization.

A word on this clonotype: Its antigen is unknown.

TCRdb re-called the RACE reads with MiXCR, one entry per CDR3 protein. This sample has about 31,000 distinct CDR3 sequences, with over 7% found just once. Trimming removed 9 bases from V and 0 bases from J, with 18 bases in between. The CDR3 is made up of 15 amino acids. Germline V gene sequence: CDR1 SGHRS, CDR2 YFSETQ. Time point meaning: healthy volunteer bleed at 2 weeks. Someone pulled total RNA out of unfractionated whole blood. The TCR originated in a human donor in good health. Some clones in this sample may be carry-over from other donors' samples. V usage is TRBV5-1 and J usage is TRBJ1-1; weak D call: TRBD1 (5 bases). The specimen was whole blood. CDR3 sequence (DNA): TGCGCCACTCGGGGGGGTGCCGGCATGAACACTGAAGCTTTCTTT. This codes for CATRGGAGMNTEAFF. Based on the CDR3 plus reference TRBV5-1 and TRBJ1-1, the full variable domain is KAGVTQTPRYLIKTRGQQVTLSCSPISGHRSVSWYQQTPGQGLQFLFEYFSETQRNKGNFPGRFSGRQFSNSRSEMNVSTLELGDSALYLCATRGGAGMNTEAFFGQGTRLTVV.